This TCR beta chain was retrieved from a study of STAT5B mutations in CD4+ large granular lymphocyte leukemia. General study findings and limits: Main leukemic clonotypes were patient-specific, but 25% appeared at low frequency elsewhere. CD4-sorted patient repertoires seemed more clonal than healthy CD4+ repertoires.

Germline assignment: CDR1 ENHRY and CDR2 SYGVKD. With 11 bases removed from V and 3 bases from J, the gap between germline ends came to 10 bases. The CDR3 totals 11 residues. Sequenced by immunoSEQ multiplex PCR; TCRdb stores in-frame clones only, minus some. Altogether approximately 32,000 clones are present, about nine tenths being singletons, with the ten largest covering 0.97%. In the case of this clone: The antigen is undetermined.

The sequencing sample was made of CD4+ T cells from blood buffy coats. V gene TRBV10-3 combines with J gene TRBJ1-1; D remains ambiguous. This clonotype was obtained from a human donor in good health. The CDR3 DNA is TGTGCCTCTGCGTATGACACTGAAGCTTTCTTT. Its translation is CASAYDTEAFF.